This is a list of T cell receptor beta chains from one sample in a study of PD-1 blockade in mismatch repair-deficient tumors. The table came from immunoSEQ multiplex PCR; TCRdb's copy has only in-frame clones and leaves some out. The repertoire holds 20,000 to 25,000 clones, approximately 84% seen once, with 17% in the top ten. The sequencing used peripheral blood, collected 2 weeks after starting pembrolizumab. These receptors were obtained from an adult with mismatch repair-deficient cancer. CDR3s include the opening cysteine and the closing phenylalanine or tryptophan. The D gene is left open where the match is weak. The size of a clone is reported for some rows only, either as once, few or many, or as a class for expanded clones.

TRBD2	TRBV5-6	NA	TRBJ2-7	CASSLRPSGYEQYF	TGTGCCAGCAGCTTGCGCCCTAGCGGCTACGAGCAGTACTTC
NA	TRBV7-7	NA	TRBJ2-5	CASSLQGGDGETQYF	TGTGCTAGCAGCTTGCAGGGCGGAGACGGAGAGACCCAGTACTTC
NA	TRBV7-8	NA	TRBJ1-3	CASSLGVQQSGNTIYF	TGTGCCAGCAGCTTAGGTGTGCAGCAATCTGGAAACACCATATATTTT
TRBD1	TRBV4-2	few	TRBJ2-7	CASSPGTGAYEQYF	TGTGCCAGCAGTCCAGGGACAGGGGCCTACGAGCAGTACTTC
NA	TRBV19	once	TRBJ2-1	CASSIGPGNEQFF	TGTGCCAGTAGTATAGGTCCCGGGAATGAGCAGTTCTTC
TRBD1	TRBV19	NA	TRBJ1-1	CASSRDRGINTEAFF	TGTGCCAGTAGTCGGGACAGGGGGATTAACACTGAAGCTTTCTTT
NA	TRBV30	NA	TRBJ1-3	CAWSFSGNTIYF	TGTGCCTGGAGCTTCTCTGGAAACACCATATATTTT
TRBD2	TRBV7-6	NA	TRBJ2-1	CASSPLSGRAYNEQFF	TGTGCCAGCAGCCCACTTAGCGGGAGGGCCTACAATGAGCAGTTCTTC
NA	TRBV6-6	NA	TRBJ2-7	CASSSHSLSSYEQYF	TGTGCCAGCAGTTCTCACTCACTGAGCTCCTACGAGCAGTACTTC
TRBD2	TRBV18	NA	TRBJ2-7	CASSPPTSGRLSYEQYF	TGTGCCAGCTCACCACCGACTAGCGGGAGGCTCTCCTACGAGCAGTACTTC
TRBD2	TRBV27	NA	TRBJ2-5	CASRAFSGETQYF	TGTGCCAGCAGAGCTTTTAGCGGGGAGACCCAGTACTTC
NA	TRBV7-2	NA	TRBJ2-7	CASSLLTGYEQYF	TGTGCCAGCAGCTTGTTGACAGGTTACGAGCAGTACTTC
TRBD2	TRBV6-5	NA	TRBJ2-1	CASSPHLAGVEEQFF	TGTGCCAGCAGTCCCCACTTAGCGGGAGTAGAGGAGCAGTTCTTC
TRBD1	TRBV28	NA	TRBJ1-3	CASSLTPRQGAQHSGNTIYF	TGTGCCAGCAGTTTAACCCCCCGACAGGGGGCACAACACTCTGGAAACACCATATATTTT
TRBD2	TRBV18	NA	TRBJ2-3	CASSPPSGGADTQYF	TGTGCCAGCTCACCACCGTCGGGAGGGGCAGATACGCAGTATTTT
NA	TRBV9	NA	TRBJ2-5	CASSVGPVQVKETQYF	TGTGCCAGCAGCGTTGGCCCCGTACAGGTCAAAGAGACCCAGTACTTC
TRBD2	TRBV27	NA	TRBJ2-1	CASSSPGLAGGNNEQFF	TGTGCCAGCAGTTCCCCGGGACTAGCGGGAGGGAACAATGAGCAGTTCTTC
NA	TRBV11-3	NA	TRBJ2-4	CASSGNIQYF	TGTGCCAGCTCCGGCAACATTCAGTACTTC
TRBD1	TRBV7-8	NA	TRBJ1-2	CASSLQGQGARGYTF	TGTGCCAGCAGCCTTCAAGGACAGGGGGCGAGAGGCTACACCTTC
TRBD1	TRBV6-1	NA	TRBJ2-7	CASSDGTGVGEQYF	TGTGCCAGCAGCGACGGGACAGGGGTAGGCGAGCAGTACTTC
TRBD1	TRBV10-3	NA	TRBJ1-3	CAISDGQEYSGNTIYF	TGTGCCATCAGTGATGGACAGGAATACTCTGGAAACACCATATATTTT
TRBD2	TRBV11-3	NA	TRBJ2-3	CASSLVTYFEREGSTDTQYF	TGTGCCAGCAGCTTAGTCACCTACTTTGAACGGGAGGGGTCCACAGATACGCAGTATTTT
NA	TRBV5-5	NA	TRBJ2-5	CASSFGIEETQYF	TGTGCCAGCAGCTTCGGGATTGAAGAGACCCAGTACTTC
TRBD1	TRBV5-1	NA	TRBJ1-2	CASSFLEVGAGGGYGYTF	TGCGCCAGCAGCTTCCTCGAAGTCGGGGCAGGGGGCGGGTATGGCTACACCTTC
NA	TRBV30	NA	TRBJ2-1	CAWSPRSFNEQFF	TGTGCCTGGAGCCCGAGGAGTTTCAATGAGCAGTTCTTC
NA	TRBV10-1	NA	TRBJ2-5	CASSNPSGGGGTQYF	TGCGCCAGCAGTAACCCTAGTGGGGGAGGGGGGACCCAGTACTTC
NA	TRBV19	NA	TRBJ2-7	CASSEKQGRGKQYF	TGTGCCAGTAGCGAAAAACAGGGAAGGGGCAAGCAGTACTTC
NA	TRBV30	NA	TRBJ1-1	CAWSPDANTEAFF	TGTGCCTGGAGTCCCGACGCGAACACTGAAGCTTTCTTT
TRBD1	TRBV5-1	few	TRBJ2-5	CASSLPPTGEETQYF	TGCGCCAGCAGCTTGCCCCCGACAGGGGAGGAGACCCAGTACTTC
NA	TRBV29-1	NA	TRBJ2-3	CSVEEQGTDTQYF	TGCAGCGTTGAAGAGCAGGGGACAGATACGCAGTATTTT
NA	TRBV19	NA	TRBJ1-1	CASSIVSGEKSGEAFF	TGTGCCAGTAGTATAGTCTCGGGGGAAAAATCGGGTGAAGCTTTCTTT
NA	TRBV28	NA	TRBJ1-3	CASSLVRRGNTIYF	TGTGCCAGCAGTTTGGTTAGGCGGGGAAACACCATATATTTT
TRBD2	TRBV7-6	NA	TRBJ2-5	CASSLRPGLAGLLGMGETQYF	TGTGCCAGCAGCCTAAGACCGGGACTAGCGGGATTGTTGGGGATGGGAGAGACCCAGTACTTC
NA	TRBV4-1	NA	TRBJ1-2	CASSQDSSGGFGYTF	TGCGCCAGCAGCCAAGACAGCAGCGGGGGCTTTGGCTACACCTTC
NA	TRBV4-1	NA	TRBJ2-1	CASSQDPLPYNEQFF	TGCGCCAGCAGCCAAGATCCCTTACCCTACAATGAGCAGTTCTTC
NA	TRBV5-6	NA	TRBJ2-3	CASSPPDPGVPDTQYF	TGTGCCAGCAGCCCTCCGGATCCGGGAGTCCCAGATACGCAGTATTTT
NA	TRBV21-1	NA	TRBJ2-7	CASSKGTGDYHPSSYEQYF	TGTGCCAGCAGCAAAGGGACAGGCGACTATCACCCAAGCTCCTACGAGCAGTACTTC
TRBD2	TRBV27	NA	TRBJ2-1	CASMGGANNEQFF	TGTGCCAGCATGGGAGGGGCGAACAATGAGCAGTTCTTC
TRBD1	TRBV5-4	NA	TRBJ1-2	CASRDTGAIYGYTF	TGTGCCAGCAGGGATACAGGGGCGATTTATGGCTACACCTTC
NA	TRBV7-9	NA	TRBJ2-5	CASIQENQETQYF	TGTGCCAGCATCCAAGAGAATCAGGAGACCCAGTACTTC
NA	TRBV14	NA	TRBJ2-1	CASSLSHNEQFF	TGTGCCAGCAGCCTATCTCACAATGAGCAGTTCTTC
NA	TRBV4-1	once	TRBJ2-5	CASSQADFPGETQYF	TGCGCCAGCAGCCAAGCGGACTTCCCGGGGGAGACCCAGTACTTC
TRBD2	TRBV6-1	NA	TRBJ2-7	CASRQTSGAYEQYF	TGTGCCAGCAGACAGACTAGCGGGGCCTACGAGCAGTACTTC
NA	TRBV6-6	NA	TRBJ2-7	CASSQGSLTPKQYF	TGTGCCAGCAGTCAAGGGAGCCTCACTCCGAAGCAGTACTTC
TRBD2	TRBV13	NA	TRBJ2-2	CASSPAGVGTGELFF	TGTGCCAGCAGCCCAGCGGGAGTGGGGACCGGGGAGCTGTTTTTT
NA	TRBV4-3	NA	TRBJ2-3	CASSQTWQTDTQYF	TGCGCCAGCAGCCAAACCTGGCAAACAGATACGCAGTATTTT
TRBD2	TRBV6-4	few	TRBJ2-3	CASSEVSGTADTQYF	TGTGCCAGCAGTGAGGTTAGCGGGACGGCAGATACGCAGTATTTT
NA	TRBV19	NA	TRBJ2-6	CASRSAGASGANVLTF	TGTGCCAGTAGATCCGCAGGGGCCTCTGGGGCCAACGTCCTGACTTTC
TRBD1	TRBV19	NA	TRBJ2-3	CASSATRGTDTQYF	TGTGCCAGTAGTGCCACCAGGGGGACAGATACGCAGTATTTT
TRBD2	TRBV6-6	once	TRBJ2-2	CASRRLAGPNTGELFF	TGTGCCAGCAGACGACTAGCGGGACCGAACACCGGGGAGCTGTTTTTT
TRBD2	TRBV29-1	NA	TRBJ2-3	CSVGGMSGALGDTQYF	TGCAGCGTTGGTGGCATGAGCGGGGCTTTAGGAGATACGCAGTATTTT
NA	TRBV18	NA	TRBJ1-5	CASSPGAGQPQHF	TGTGCCAGCTCACCAGGGGCTGGTCAGCCCCAGCATTTT
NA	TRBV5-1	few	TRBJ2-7	CASSFGTGAGYEQYF	TGCGCCAGCAGCTTCGGGACGGGAGCGGGCTACGAGCAGTACTTC
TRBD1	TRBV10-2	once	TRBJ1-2	CASSEPNRGGGYTF	TGCGCCAGCAGTGAGCCTAACAGGGGCGGAGGCTACACCTTC
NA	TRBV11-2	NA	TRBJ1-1	CASSLIGAEAFF	TGTGCCAGCAGCTTGATAGGGGCTGAAGCTTTCTTT
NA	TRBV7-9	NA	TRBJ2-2	CASSFETTGELFF	TGTGCCAGCAGCTTTGAGACCACCGGGGAGCTGTTTTTT
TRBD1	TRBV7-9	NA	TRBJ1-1	CASSPGQGRKQANTEAFF	TGTGCCAGCAGCCCCGGACAGGGAAGGAAGCAGGCGAACACTGAAGCTTTCTTT
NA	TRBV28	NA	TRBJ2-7	CASSLSRAGISYEQYF	TGTGCCAGCAGTTTATCCCGGGCGGGGATCTCCTACGAGCAGTACTTC
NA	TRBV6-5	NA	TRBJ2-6	CASSYLESGANVLTF	TGTGCCAGCAGTTACCTAGAGTCTGGGGCCAACGTCCTGACTTTC